This T cell receptor beta chain comes out of a study of CD8 T cells in Susac syndrome. RNA was extracted with the RNeasy kit, and a quantity of roughly 0.45 to 1 ug was reverse transcribed using random hexamers. TCRdb re-called the immunoSEQ multiplex PCR reads with MiXCR, one entry per CDR3 protein. The top ten clones hold 0.3% to 0.35% of a sample with 100,000 or so distinct CDR3 sequences, roughly 96% of them seen once. Trimming removed 5 bases at V and 5 bases at J, with 11 bases between. CDR3 length: 13 residues. Germline CDR1 is SGHTA and CDR2 is FQGTGA. Sequenced: CD8+ T cells from PBMCs. The V call is TRBV7-3, the J call TRBJ2-3; weak D call: TRBD2 (6 bases). The receptor comes from a human donor with Susac syndrome. DNA for the CDR3: TGTGCCAGCAGCCGTAGACTAGAAGATACGCAGTATTTT. Translation gives CASSRRLEDTQYF.